A selection of T cell receptor beta chains follows, all from one sample in a study of T cells after yellow fever vaccination. TCRdb re-called the 5' RACE reads with MiXCR, one entry per CDR3 protein. The table lists 250,000 to 350,000 distinct CDR3 sequences, around 7% of them singletons, with roughly 19% in the top ten. The sample in question was PBMCs, obtained approximately 47 days after the first yellow fever vaccination. Receptor source: a man aged 18 to 29 who received the YFV17D yellow fever vaccine. Both conserved end residues are part of each CDR3. A D gene is named only where the DNA matches it firmly. Clone size is shown for a subset of rows, as once, few, many or a class of expanded clone.

V	D	size	J	CDR3	DNA
TRBV20-1	.	.	TRBJ2-7	CSARASLTYEQYF	TGCAGTGCCCGGGCCAGCCTTACCTACGAGCAGTACTTC
TRBV19	TRBD1	few	TRBJ2-7	CASSERQGSGYEQYF	TGTGCCAGTAGCGAACGACAGGGTTCTGGCTACGAGCAGTACTTC
TRBV5-1	.	.	TRBJ2-3	CASSSPGRGRPKDTQYF	TGCGCCAGCAGCTCCCCCGGGCGGGGGCGCCCGAAAGATACGCAGTATTTT
TRBV6-2/TRBV6-3	TRBD2	few	TRBJ2-2	CASSPRTSGVGELFF	TGTGCCAGCAGTCCCCGGACTAGTGGGGTCGGGGAGCTGTTTTTT
TRBV6-5	.	.	TRBJ2-3	CASSYAGPDTQYF	TGTGCCAGCAGTTACGCGGGGCCAGATACGCAGTATTTT
TRBV12-3/TRBV12-4	.	many	TRBJ1-1	CASSRGPGSTEAFF	TGTGCCAGCAGTCGGGGACCGGGTAGCACTGAAGCTTTCTTT
TRBV27	TRBD1	few	TRBJ1-5	CASTLTGGGNQPQHF	TGTGCCAGCACCCTGACAGGGGGAGGCAATCAGCCCCAGCATTTT
TRBV11-2	TRBD1	.	TRBJ2-7	CASSLGRDRIPYEQYF	TGTGCCAGCAGCTTGGGAAGGGACAGGATCCCCTACGAGCAGTACTTC
TRBV7-3	.	few	TRBJ2-3	CASSLNPGRTDTQYF	TGTGCCAGCAGCTTAAATCCGGGAAGAACAGATACGCAGTATTTT
TRBV7-2	.	few	TRBJ2-1	CASSQAQTGLNNEQFF	TGTGCCAGCAGCCAGGCCCAGACAGGCTTAAACAATGAGCAGTTCTTC